This passage covers 12 T cell receptor beta chains from one sample sequenced in a study of T cell repertoires in cytomegalovirus infection (dated by TCRdb to between 2018 and 2021). Sequencing took place on an Illumina HiSeq 1500. TCRdb handled the public reads itself, with Q25 trimming in fastp and clone calling in MiXCR, and kept productive beta chains. Under each unique CDR3 protein, matching rows form one entry showing the most common genes and DNA. The sample table lists hundreds of thousands of distinct CDR3 sequences, 9.6% of them with a count of one. The ten largest make up approximately 2.4% of the sample. Material for sequencing was PBMCs. The receptors shown here come from a human donor in good health (CMV status not recorded). Some clones in this sample may be carry-over from other donors' samples.

This clonotype was recorded many times. This chain uses TRBV9 with TRBJ2-3; 10 nucleotides align to TRBD2. Per the germline V gene, CDR1 is SGDLS and CDR2 is YYNGEE. The trim removed 4 bases at V and 8 bases at J, leaving 7 bases unmatched. The CDR3 sequence is 14 residues long. CDR3 in DNA: TGTGCCAGCAGCAGCGGACTAGCGGTGGGTACGCAGTATTTT. It yields the protein CASSSGLAVGTQYF.

V gene TRBV29-1 combines with J gene TRBJ1-1, with no clear D. The CDR3 covers 13 residues. V lost 0 bases and J 1 base, leaving 6 bases between the germline ends. Germline V gene sequence: CDR1 SQVTM, CDR2 ANQGSEA. In DNA form, the CDR3 reads TGCAGCGTTGAAGAGGGCGAGAACACTGAAGCTTTCTTT. This encodes CSVEEGENTEAFF.

In this sample, this clonotype turned up many times. This chain connects TRBV2 to TRBJ1-2; 7 bases line up with TRBD1. Unmatched junction bases numbered 8, after V lost 7 bases and J lost 0 bases. CDR1 SNHLY and CDR2 FYNNEI come from the germline V gene. This CDR3 contains 15 residues. CDR3 sequence (DNA): TGTGCCAGCAACCAGGACAGGACAACTAACTATGGCTACACCTTC. This codes for CASNQDRTTNYGYTF.

At least ten counts were recorded for this clonotype. V is TRBV12-3 or TRBV12-4 and J is TRBJ2-1; D unresolved. The CDR3 consists of 13 residues. The germline V and J ends were trimmed by 3 bases and 5 bases, with 8 bases remaining between them. The CDR3 sequence is CASSLSNHNEQFF. The CDR3 DNA follows: TGTGCCAGCAGTTTGAGTAACCACAATGAGCAGTTCTTC.

This clonotype was detected many times. This sequence joins TRBV20-1 and TRBJ2-7; TRBD1 agrees at 8 bases. Germline values: CDR1 DFQATT, CDR2 SNEGSKA (reference sequence). This CDR3 is 16 amino acids long. After removal of 0 bases from V and 2 bases from J, the junction contained 9 bases not matched to a gene. DNA of the CDR3: TGCAGTGCTAGAGATCCGGCTAGGACAGGGCCCTACGAGCAGTACTTC. This codes for CSARDPARTGPYEQYF.

This clonotype was observed at least ten times. V gene TRBV20-1 combines with J gene TRBJ1-5; TRBD1 might be the D (5 bases). The germline gives CDR1 DFQATT, CDR2 SNEGSKA (reference sequence). Trimming stripped 6 bases from V and 2 bases from J, with 14 bases between. The CDR3 covers 14 residues. The CDR3 region is CSAHAVGGNQPQHF. The CDR3 nucleotides are TGCAGTGCCCACGCGGTGGGGGGCAATCAGCCCCAGCATTTT.

Note on this clonotype: A much more abundant neighbour one base away suggests this may be a read error. The V call is TRBV5-6, the J call TRBJ2-5, with 10 bases matching TRBD2. From germline, CDR1 is SGHDT and CDR2 YYEEEE. This CDR3 region has 13 residues. CDR3 protein: CASSLAGGKTQHF. Here the CDR3 DNA reads TGTGCCAGCAGCTTAGCGGGGGGGAAGACCCAGCACTTC.

This clonotype was seen repeatedly, ten times or more. The J gene is TRBJ2-7, the V gene TRBV10-1, with D perhaps matching TRBD1 or TRBD2 (5 bases each). V lost 2 bases, J lost 2 bases, and 13 bases lay in between. CDR3 size: 15 residues. Per germline, CDR1 WNHNN and CDR2 SYGVQD (reference sequence). CDR3 amino acids: CASSERLGTAYEQYF. The CDR3, as DNA: TGCGCCAGCAGTGAGCGCCTTGGGACGGCCTACGAGCAGTACTTC.

The chain uses TRBV27 and TRBJ1-5; tentative D call: TRBD1 (5 bases). Trimming removed 5 bases from V and 10 bases from J, with 18 bases in between. Germline-derived CDR1 and CDR2 are MNHEY and SMNVEV (reference sequence). The CDR3 length is 14 residues. Written as DNA, the CDR3 is TGTGCCAGCAGTCCCCCCGACAGATCTGGTCCCCAGCATTTT. Encoded protein: CASSPPDRSGPQHF.

In its sample, this clonotype was seen many times. This chain uses TRBV7-3 with TRBJ2-2; D possibly uses TRBD1 or TRBD2 (5 bases each). Germline V gene data show CDR1 as SGHTA and CDR2 as FQGTGA. CDR3 length equals 13 residues. V lost 5 bases and J 6 bases, leaving 10 bases between the germline ends. This CDR3 reads CASSHGDAGELFF. DNA of the CDR3: TGTGCCAGCAGCCACGGGGACGCCGGGGAGCTGTTTTTT.

This clonotype came up a few times. The chain combines TRBV6-6 with TRBJ1-1; no clear D gene. The CDR3 consists of 14 residues. Trimming pared 11 bases from V and 1 base from J, leaving 17 bases between. CDR1 is MNHNY and CDR2 is SVGAGI in the germline V gene (reference sequence). In nucleotides, the CDR3 is TGTGCCGGACGGCTTACAGAACGGAACACTGAAGCTTTCTTT. It translates to CAGRLTERNTEAFF.

This clonotype showed up just a few times. V gene TRBV3-1 combines with J gene TRBJ2-1; TRBD2 matches at 11 bases. The CDR3 has 14 amino acids. J lost 3 bases, V lost 7 bases, and 2 bases had no gene match. Germline lookup yields CDR1 LGHDT and CDR2 YNNKEL (reference sequence). CDR3 nucleotide sequence: TGTGCCAGCAACCTAGCGGGGGGCTACAATGAGCAGTTCTTC. It yields the protein CASNLAGGYNEQFF.